This T cell receptor (beta chain) stems from a study of blood T cell repertoires in COVID-19. V gave up 0 bases and J gave up 7 bases; unmatched junction bases: 1. Germline assignment: CDR1 KGHSH and CDR2 LQKENI. This CDR3 spans 13 amino acids. Clones were read by immunoSEQ multiplex PCR, and TCRdb kept only the in-frame ones, dropping some. Of some 7,000 clones listed, approximately 90% are singletons. Sequenced input: peripheral blood. This TCR came from a human donor in a cohort sampled during active COVID-19. The chain combines TRBV18 with TRBJ2-7, with 9 bases lining up with TRBD1. CDR3 in amino acids: CASSPPGQGEQYF. As DNA, the CDR3 is TGTGCCAGCTCACCACCGGGACAGGGTGAGCAGTACTTC. Full variable domain (outside the CDR3, taken from reference TRBV18 and TRBJ2-7): NAGVMQNPRHLVRRRGQEARLRCSPMKGHSHVYWYRQLPEEGLKFMVYLQKENIIDESGMPKERFSAEFPKEGPSILRIQQVVRGDSAAYFCASSPPGQGEQYFGPGTRLTVT.